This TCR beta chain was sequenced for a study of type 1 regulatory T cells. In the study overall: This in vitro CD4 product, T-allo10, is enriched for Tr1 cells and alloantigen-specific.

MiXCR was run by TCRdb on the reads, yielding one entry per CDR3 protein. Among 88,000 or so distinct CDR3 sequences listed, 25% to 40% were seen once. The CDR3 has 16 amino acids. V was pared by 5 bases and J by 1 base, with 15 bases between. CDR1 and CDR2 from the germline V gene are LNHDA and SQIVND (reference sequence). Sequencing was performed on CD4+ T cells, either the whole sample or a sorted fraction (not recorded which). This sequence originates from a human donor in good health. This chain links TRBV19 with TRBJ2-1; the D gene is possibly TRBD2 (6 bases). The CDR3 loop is CASSPFRGRSYNEQFF. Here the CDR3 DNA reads TGTGCCAGTAGTCCCTTTCGAGGGAGGTCCTACAATGAGCAGTTCTTC.